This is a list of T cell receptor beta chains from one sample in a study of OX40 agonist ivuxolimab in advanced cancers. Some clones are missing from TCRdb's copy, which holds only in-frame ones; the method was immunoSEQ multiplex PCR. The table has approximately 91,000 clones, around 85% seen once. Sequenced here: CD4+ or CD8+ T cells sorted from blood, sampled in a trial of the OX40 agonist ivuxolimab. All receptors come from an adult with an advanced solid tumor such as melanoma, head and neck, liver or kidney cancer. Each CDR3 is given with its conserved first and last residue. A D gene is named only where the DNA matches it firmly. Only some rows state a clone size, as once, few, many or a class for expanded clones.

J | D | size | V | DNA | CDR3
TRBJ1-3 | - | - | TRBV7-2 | TGTGCCAGCAGCCCGTGGGGGGGCCCAGGGAACACCATATATTTT | CASSPWGGPGNTIYF
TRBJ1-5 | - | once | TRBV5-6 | TGTGCCAGCAGCTTGGGGTCAGACAATCAGCCCCAGCATTTT | CASSLGSDNQPQHF
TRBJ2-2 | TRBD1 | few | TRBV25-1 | TGTGCCAGCAGTGACAACAGGGGATGGGACACCGGGGAGCTGTTTTTT | CASSDNRGWDTGELFF
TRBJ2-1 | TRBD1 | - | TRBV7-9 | TGTGCCAGCAGCCCCTACAGGGGTCCCTACAATGAGCAGTTCTTC | CASSPYRGPYNEQFF
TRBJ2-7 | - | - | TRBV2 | TGTGCCAGCAGTCGAAGATTTGTTAGCTCCTACGAGCAGTACTTC | CASSRRFVSSYEQYF
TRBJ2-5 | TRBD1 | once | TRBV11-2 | TGTGCCAGCAGCTTAGATCTGACAGGGCTGTACCAAGAGACCCAGTACTTC | CASSLDLTGLYQETQYF
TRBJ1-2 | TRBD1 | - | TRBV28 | TGTGCCAGCAGTTTAACGACAGGGGCTAGCGGCTACACCTTC | CASSLTTGASGYTF
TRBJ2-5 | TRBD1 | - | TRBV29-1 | TGCAGCGTCGGGACAGGTTCCGCAGGGACCCAGTACTTC | CSVGTGSAGTQYF
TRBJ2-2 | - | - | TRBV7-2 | TGTGCCAGCAGCTTAGGAGTAGGAACCGGGGAGCTGTTTTTT | CASSLGVGTGELFF
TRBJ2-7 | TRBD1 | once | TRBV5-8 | TGTGCCAGCAGCTCTCGGACAGGGGGGTACGAGCAGTACTTC | CASSSRTGGYEQYF
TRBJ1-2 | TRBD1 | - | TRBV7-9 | TGTGCCAGCAGCTTAGCCTCAGGGGGAGTCTATGGCTACACCTTC | CASSLASGGVYGYTF
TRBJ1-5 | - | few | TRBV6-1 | TGTGCCAGCAGTGAGGTGCAGAATCAGCCCCAGCATTTT | CASSEVQNQPQHF
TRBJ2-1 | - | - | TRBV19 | TGTGCCAGTAGCAGACAGGAGAGCTCCTACAATGAGCAGTTCTTC | CASSRQESSYNEQFF
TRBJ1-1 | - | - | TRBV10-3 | TGTGCCATCAGTGAGTCGAGAATAGAAGCTTTCTTT | CAISESRIEAFF
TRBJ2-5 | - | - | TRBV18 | TGTGCCAGCTCACCGGGACAAGCAGAGACCCAGTACTTC | CASSPGQAETQYF
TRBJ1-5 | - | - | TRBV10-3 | TGTGCCATCAGAGGGGCCAATCAGCCCCAGCATTTT | CAIRGANQPQHF
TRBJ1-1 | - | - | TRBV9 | TGTGCCAGCAGCGCACATCTCCCTCCGAACACTGAAGCTTTCTTT | CASSAHLPPNTEAFF
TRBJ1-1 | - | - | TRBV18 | TGTGCCAGCTCCTCTCCCGGGTTGAACACTGAAGCTTTCTTT | CASSSPGLNTEAFF
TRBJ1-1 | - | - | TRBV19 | TGTGCCAGTAGTATAGGGGGGGCCACTGAAGCTTTCTTT | CASSIGGATEAFF
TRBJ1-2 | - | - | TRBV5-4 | TGTGCCAGCAGCTTGTTCGTTCGTTCAGGCTCCAACTATGGCTACACCTTC | CASSLFVRSGSNYGYTF
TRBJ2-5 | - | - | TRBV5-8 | TGTGCCAGCAGCCCTGGACAGAGGGAGACCCAGTACTTC | CASSPGQRETQYF
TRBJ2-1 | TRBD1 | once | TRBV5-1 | TGCGCCAGCAGCTTTTTGGGGACAGCCTACAATGAGCAGTTCTTC | CASSFLGTAYNEQFF
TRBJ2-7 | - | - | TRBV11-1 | TGTGCCAGCAGCTCCGCCGCCCCTGATACCTACGAGCAGTACTTC | CASSSAAPDTYEQYF
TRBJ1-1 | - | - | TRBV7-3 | TGTGCCAGCAGCGATCGACATGCTGAGGGCACTGAAGCTTTCTTT | CASSDRHAEGTEAFF
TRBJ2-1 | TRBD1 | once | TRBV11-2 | TGTGCCAGCAGCTTAGGTGGGGGACAGGGGGAACAGGAGCAGTTCTTC | CASSLGGGQGEQEQFF
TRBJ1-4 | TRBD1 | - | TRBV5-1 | TGCGCCAGCAGCCCCGGGACAGGGGGCCGTAATGAAAAACTGTTTTTT | CASSPGTGGRNEKLFF
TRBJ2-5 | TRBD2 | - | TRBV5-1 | TGCGCCAGCAGCACCGGACTAGTGGGGGGGCAAGAGACCCAGTACTTC | CASSTGLVGGQETQYF
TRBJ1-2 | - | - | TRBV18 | TGTGCCAGCTCACCCAGGGAGTTTGCCTATGGCTACACCTTC | CASSPREFAYGYTF
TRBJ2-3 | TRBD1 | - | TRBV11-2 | TGTGCCAGCAGCTTCTTGACAGGGTCTAGCACAGATACGCAGTATTTT | CASSFLTGSSTDTQYF
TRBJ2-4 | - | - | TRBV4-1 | TGCGCCAGCAGCCAAGTCTTCGGCTTTAGAAACATTCAGTACTTC | CASSQVFGFRNIQYF
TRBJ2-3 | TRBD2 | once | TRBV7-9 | TGTGCCAGCACCCCGACTAGCGGTACAGATACGCAGTATTTT | CASTPTSGTDTQYF
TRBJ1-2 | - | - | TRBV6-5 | TGTGCCAGCAGTTTGGGGGGTCGGTATGGCTACACCTTC | CASSLGGRYGYTF
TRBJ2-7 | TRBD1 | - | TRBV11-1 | TGTGCCAGCAGCTTCGACAGGGCGCTTTCTGAGTACGAGCAGTACTTC | CASSFDRALSEYEQYF
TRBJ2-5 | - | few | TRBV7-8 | TGTGCCAGCAGCCCTCCGGGGCCCACCGCAGAGACCCAGTACTTC | CASSPPGPTAETQYF
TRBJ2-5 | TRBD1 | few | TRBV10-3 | TGTGCCATCAGAGCTACAGGGGACGCAGAGACCCAGTACTTC | CAIRATGDAETQYF
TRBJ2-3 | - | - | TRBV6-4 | TGTGCCAGCAGTGGGGAAGGGGGGAGCACAGATACGCAGTATTTT | CASSGEGGSTDTQYF
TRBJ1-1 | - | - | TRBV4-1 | TGCGCCAGCAGCCAAGAGGGGGCAAGGGAAGCTTTCTTT | CASSQEGAREAFF
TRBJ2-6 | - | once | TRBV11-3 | TGTGCCAGCAGCTTAGGAGGGGGGGCTGGGGCCAACGTCCTGACTTTC | CASSLGGGAGANVLTF
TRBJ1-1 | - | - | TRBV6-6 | TGTGCCAGCAGTGTAGTGGGTTTT | CASSVVGF
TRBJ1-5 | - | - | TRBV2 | TGTGCCAGCAGTAAGGAACTCCGGGACCAGCCCCAGCATTTT | CASSKELRDQPQHF
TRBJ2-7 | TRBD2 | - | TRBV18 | TGTGCCAGCTCACCTCCCGGGACTACTCTAAACTACGAGCAGTACTTC | CASSPPGTTLNYEQYF
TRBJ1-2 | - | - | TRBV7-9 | TGTGCCAGCAGCCCTACAGGGCGGTTTTTCTTC | CASSPTGRFFF
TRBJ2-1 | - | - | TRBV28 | TGTGCCAGCAGTAAAGCCAGGGTGGGTGTCGATGAGCAGTTCTTC | CASSKARVGVDEQFF
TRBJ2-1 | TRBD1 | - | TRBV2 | TGTGCCAGCAGCCTCGAAGGGGGCACCAATGAGCAGTTCTTC | CASSLEGGTNEQFF
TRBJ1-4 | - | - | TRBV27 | TGTGCCAGCACCCGTTGGGGATCAACTAATGAAAAACTGTTTTTT | CASTRWGSTNEKLFF
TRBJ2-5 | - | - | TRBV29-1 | TGCAGCGTTGAAGGTGGGGCTCCAGGGGTTTTGTACTTC | CSVEGGAPGVLYF